This entry lists 11 T cell receptor beta chains sequenced from one sample in a study of blood T cell repertoires in COVID-19. TCRdb's table, derived via immunoSEQ multiplex PCR, lists solely in-frame clones and lacks some. In the table there are approximately 190,000 clones, roughly 82% of which are singletons. Sequenced: PBMCs or T cells enriched from blood (not recorded which). These receptor sequences come from a woman in her fifties or sixties with acute COVID-19.

The genes are TRBV6-4 and TRBJ2-6, with no clear D. The germline V and J ends were trimmed by 0 bases and 3 bases, with 3 bases remaining between them. The CDR3 spans 14 residues. CDR1 and CDR2 (germline): MRHNA, SNTAGT. The CDR3: CASSDSHGANVLTF. The DNA for the CDR3 is TGTGCCAGCAGTGACTCCCATGGGGCCAACGTCCTGACTTTC.

The rearrangement links TRBV28 to TRBJ1-5, with 8 bases identical to TRBD1. V shed 6 bases and J 4 bases; nucleotides not matched to a gene: 8. The CDR3 has 15 residues. Germline V gives CDR1 MDHEN, CDR2 SYDVKM. The CDR3 loop is CASRGGGQGNQPQHF. DNA for the CDR3: TGTGCCAGCAGGGGCGGCGGACAGGGTAATCAGCCCCAGCATTTT.

The rearrangement links TRBV11-3 to TRBJ2-2; TRBD2 is a possible D gene (5 bases). CDR1 and CDR2 from the germline V gene are SGHNT and YENEEA. The CDR3 runs 14 residues. Trimming removed 3 bases at V and 4 bases at J, with 9 bases between. CDR3 coding DNA: TGTGCCAGCAGCTTCGGGGATGGCACCGGGGAGCTGTTTTTT. Protein sequence: CASSFGDGTGELFF.

V is TRBV5-1 and J is TRBJ1-2; 7 nucleotides line up with TRBD1. The CDR3 runs 14 residues. CDR1 and CDR2 from the germline V gene are SGHRS and YFSETQ. Trimming at V came to 1 base and at J to 6 bases, leaving 6 bases not matched to a gene. This chain's CDR3 is CASSLRQGGNGYTF. The CDR3 DNA reads TGCGCCAGCAGCTTGAGACAGGGAGGTAATGGCTACACCTTC.

The chain is built from TRBV6-5 and TRBJ1-1, with a weak D call TRBD1 (5 bases). The V end lost 6 bases, the J end lost 1 base, and 9 bases lay between the germline ends. Germline values: CDR1 MNHEY, CDR2 SVGAGI. The CDR3 totals 13 residues. CDR3 in DNA: TGTGCCAGCAGCTACGACAGGAACACTGAAGCTTTCTTT. Protein sequence: CASSYDRNTEAFF.

V usage is TRBV5-1 and J usage is TRBJ1-5; 10 nucleotides agree with TRBD1. Germline CDR1 reads SGHRS; CDR2 reads YFSETQ. This CDR3 spans 16 amino acids. The J segment lost 0 bases and the V segment lost 4 bases, leaving 4 bases of the junction unmatched. The CDR3 region has the DNA TGCGCCAGCAGCCTGGGGACAGGGGATAGCAATCAGCCCCAGCATTTT. It yields the protein CASSLGTGDSNQPQHF.

The chain uses TRBV5-6 and TRBJ2-1; TRBD2 aligns across 7 bases. In germline, CDR1 is SGHDT, CDR2 YYEEEE. The CDR3 spans 12 residues. V trimming: 4 bases; J trimming: 6 bases; junction bases outside the gene matches: 1. The CDR3 protein is CASSRGGNEQFF. Written as DNA, the CDR3 is TGTGCCAGCAGCCGCGGGGGCAATGAGCAGTTCTTC.

The chain recombines TRBV7-2 with TRBJ2-3; a weak D match, TRBD2 (5 bases). Trimming shortened V by 8 bases and J by 8 bases, and 20 bases separated the two germline ends. There are 14 residues in the CDR3. Germline CDR1 reads SGHTA; CDR2 reads FQGNSA. Here the CDR3 reads CASRPPSGVGTQYF. Written as DNA, the CDR3 is TGTGCCAGCCGCCCCCCAAGCGGCGTCGGTACGCAGTATTTT.

V gene TRBV10-3 combines with J gene TRBJ2-5; D perhaps matches TRBD1 (6 bases). CDR1 and CDR2 (germline): ENHRY, SYGVKD. This CDR3 is 14 amino acids long. Trimming removed 8 bases from V and 5 bases from J, with 18 bases in between. The CDR3 coding sequence is TGTGCCATCGGACAGCCAACCTTAGGGGAGACCCAGTACTTC. This translates into CAIGQPTLGETQYF.

V and J are TRBV7-7 and TRBJ2-5, with D possibly matching TRBD2 (6 bases). Deletions cut 4 bases from V and 5 bases from J, with 26 bases between. This CDR3 has 18 amino acids. Germline V gene data show CDR1 as SSHAT and CDR2 as FNYEAQ (reference sequence). The CDR3 nucleotides read TGTGCCAGCAGCTCAGCCGGTCAAGTAGCGGTTCCTCGGGAGACCCAGTACTTC. Protein product: CASSSAGQVAVPRETQYF.

The V gene is TRBV9, the J gene TRBJ2-3, with 13 bases lining up with TRBD2. This CDR3 contains 17 residues. CDR1 SGDLS and CDR2 YYNGEE come from the germline V gene. V was clipped by 6 bases and J by 4 bases; unmatched bases: 11. CDR3 sequence: CASTPRGTSGVADTQYF. Written as DNA, the CDR3 is TGTGCCAGCACCCCGAGGGGGACTAGCGGGGTAGCAGATACGCAGTATTTT.